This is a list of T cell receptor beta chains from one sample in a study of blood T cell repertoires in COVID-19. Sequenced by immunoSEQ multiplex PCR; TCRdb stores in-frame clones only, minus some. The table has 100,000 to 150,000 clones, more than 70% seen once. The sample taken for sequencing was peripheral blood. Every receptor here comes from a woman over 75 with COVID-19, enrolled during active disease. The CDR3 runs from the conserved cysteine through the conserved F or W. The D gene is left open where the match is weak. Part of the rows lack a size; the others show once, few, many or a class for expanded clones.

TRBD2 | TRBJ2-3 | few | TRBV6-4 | TGTGCCAGCAGTACGACGGGAGGGGCAGATACGCAGTATTTT | CASSTTGGADTQYF
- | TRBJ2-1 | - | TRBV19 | TGTGCCAGTAGTATCGCGGGACCAGGAGTTGAGCAGTTCTTC | CASSIAGPGVEQFF
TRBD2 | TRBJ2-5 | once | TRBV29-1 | TGCAGCGTTGGTCGGCGTCTAGCGGAAGAGACCCAGTACTTC | CSVGRRLAEETQYF
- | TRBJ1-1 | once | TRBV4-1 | TGCGCCAGCTCGACGGGACTTATCGCCACTGAAGCTTTCTTT | CASSTGLIATEAFF
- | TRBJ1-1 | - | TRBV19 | TGTGCCAGTAGTACAACTTCGACAGCGAACACTGAAGCTTTCTTT | CASSTTSTANTEAFF
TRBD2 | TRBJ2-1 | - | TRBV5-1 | TGCGCCAGCAGGGTCCCTACTAGCGGAAAATCCTACAATGAGCAGTTCTTC | CASRVPTSGKSYNEQFF
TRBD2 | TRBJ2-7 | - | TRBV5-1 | TGCGCCAGCAGCTTGGCCTTGACTAGCGGGAGGCCAAGAGCCTACGAGCAGTACTTC | CASSLALTSGRPRAYEQYF
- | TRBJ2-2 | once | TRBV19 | TGTGCCAGTAGTATTAGACAGCAGAACACCGGGGAGCTGTTTTTT | CASSIRQQNTGELFF
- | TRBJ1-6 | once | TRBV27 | TGTGCCAGCAGTTTATGGCAGTCTAATTCACCCCTCCACTTT | CASSLWQSNSPLHF
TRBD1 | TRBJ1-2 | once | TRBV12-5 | TGTGCTAGTGGACGCACAGGGGGCTATGGCTACACCTTC | CASGRTGGYGYTF
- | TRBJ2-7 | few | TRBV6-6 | TGTGCCAGCACTAGAACAGGTGAGGTGCCCTACGAGCAGTACTTC | CASTRTGEVPYEQYF
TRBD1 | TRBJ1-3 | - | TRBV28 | TGTGCCAGCAGACAGGGGTCTGGAAACACCATATATTTT | CASRQGSGNTIYF
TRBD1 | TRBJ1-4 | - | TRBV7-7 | TGTGCTAGCAGCTCCTATCCCAGGGGGTCCGTGGGTGAAAAACTGTTTTTT | CASSSYPRGSVGEKLFF
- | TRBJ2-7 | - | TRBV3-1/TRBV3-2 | TGTGCCAGCAGCTACGCAACCGCCGGAGATTACGAGCAGTACTTC | CASSYATAGDYEQYF
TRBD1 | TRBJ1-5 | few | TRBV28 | TGTGCCAGCAGTGGACAGGGTTGGCAGCCCCAGCATTTT | CASSGQGWQPQHF
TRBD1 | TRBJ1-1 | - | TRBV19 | TGTGCCAGTAGACCGGGACAGGGGATATTTGCTGAAGCTTTCTTT | CASRPGQGIFAEAFF
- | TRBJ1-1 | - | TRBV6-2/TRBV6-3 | TGTGCCAGCAGTTCCCTCTCGAACACTGAAGCTTTCTTT | CASSSLSNTEAFF
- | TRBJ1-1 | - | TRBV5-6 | TGTGCCAGCAGCCTTACTCAGGGATGGACTGAAGCTTTCTTT | CASSLTQGWTEAFF
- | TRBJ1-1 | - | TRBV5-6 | TGTGCCAGCAGCTTGCCAGGAGGGGCTTCTGAAGCTTTCTTT | CASSLPGGASEAFF
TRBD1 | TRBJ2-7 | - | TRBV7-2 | TGTGCCAGCAGCGTTTACAGGGGCTCCTACGAGCAGTACTTC | CASSVYRGSYEQYF
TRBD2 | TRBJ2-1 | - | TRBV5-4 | TGTGCCAGCAGCTCTGGACTAGCGGGAGTCCCCAGCTCCTACAATGAGCAGTTCTTC | CASSSGLAGVPSSYNEQFF
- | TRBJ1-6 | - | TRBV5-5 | TGTGCCAGCAGCTACAGAGCCGATTCACCCCTCCACTTT | CASSYRADSPLHF
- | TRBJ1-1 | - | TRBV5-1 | TGCGCCAGTCGAAAAGCAGGGTCAATGGGGAACACTGAAGCTTTCTTT | CASRKAGSMGNTEAFF
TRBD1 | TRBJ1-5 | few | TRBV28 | TGTGCCAGCAGTCTAACTCGATACAGGGGTGTGAATCAGCCCCAGCATTTT | CASSLTRYRGVNQPQHF
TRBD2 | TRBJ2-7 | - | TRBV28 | TGTGCCAGCAGTAGACTAGCGGGAAGCTCCTACGAGCAGTACTTC | CASSRLAGSSYEQYF
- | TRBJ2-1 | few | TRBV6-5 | TGTGCCAGCAGTCCGGGAGGACAGCCTTACAATGAGCAGTTCTTC | CASSPGGQPYNEQFF
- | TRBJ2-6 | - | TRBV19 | TGTGCCAGTAGTATCGTTGGGAGCCGGTTTCGGAGGGCTGGGGCCAACGTCCTGACTTTC | CASSIVGSRFRRAGANVLTF
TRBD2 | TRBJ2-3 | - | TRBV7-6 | TGTGCCAGCAGCTTAGGGGCTAGCGGGAGGCCAAGCACAGATACGCAGTATTTT | CASSLGASGRPSTDTQYF
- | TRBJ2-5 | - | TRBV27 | TGTGCCAGCAGTTCTTCATGGGCTCTCGAAGAGACCCAGTACTTC | CASSSSWALEETQYF
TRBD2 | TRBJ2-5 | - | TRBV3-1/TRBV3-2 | TGTGCCAGCAGCCGCGGGAGCTCGGGACAAGAGACCCAGTACTTC | CASSRGSSGQETQYF
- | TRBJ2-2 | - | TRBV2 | TGTGCTAGCAGCGCGGACTTTCTCACCGGGGAGCTGTTTTTT | CASSADFLTGELFF
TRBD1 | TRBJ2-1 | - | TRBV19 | TGTGCCAGTAGTATAGCCGAGACAGGGGTGAGTGAGCAGTTCTTC | CASSIAETGVSEQFF
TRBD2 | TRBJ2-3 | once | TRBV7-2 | TGTGCCAGCAGCCTACCCCGGGTGGCGGGAGTCGTAGATACGCAGTATTTT | CASSLPRVAGVVDTQYF
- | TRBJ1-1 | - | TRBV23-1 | TGCGCCAGCATTACGGGACGGGGAGGGACTGAAGCTTTCTTT | CASITGRGGTEAFF
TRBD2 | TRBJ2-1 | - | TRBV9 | TGTGCCAGCAGCGTAGAAGCTAGCGGATACAATGAGCAGTTCTTC | CASSVEASGYNEQFF
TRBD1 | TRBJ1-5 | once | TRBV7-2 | TGTGCCAGCAGCCTGACAGGGGGCAATCAGCCCCAGCATTTT | CASSLTGGNQPQHF
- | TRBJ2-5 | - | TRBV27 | TGTGCCAGCAGTTTAACCCTTAGGGGCGCCCAAGAGACCCAGTACTTC | CASSLTLRGAQETQYF
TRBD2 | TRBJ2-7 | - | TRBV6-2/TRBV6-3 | TGTGCCAGCAGTCCGACTAGCGGGAGGGCCGGGGAGCAGTACTTC | CASSPTSGRAGEQYF
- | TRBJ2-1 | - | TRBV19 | TGTGCCAGTACTCTGGACGGGGTCGAGCAGTTCTTC | CASTLDGVEQFF
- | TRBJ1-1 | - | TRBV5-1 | TGCGCCAGCAGCTTGGACGAGGGCAGAACGAACACTGAAGCTTTCTTT | CASSLDEGRTNTEAFF
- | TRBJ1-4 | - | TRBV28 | TGTGCCAGCAGTCCGGGTGTTAATGAAAAACTGTTTTTT | CASSPGVNEKLFF
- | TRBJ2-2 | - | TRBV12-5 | TGTGCTAGTGGTTTGTCCGCAGGAAACACCGGGGAGCTGTTTTTT | CASGLSAGNTGELFF
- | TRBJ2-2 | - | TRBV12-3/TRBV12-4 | TGTGCCAGCAACGGGGCCGGGGAGCTGTTTTTT | CASNGAGELFF
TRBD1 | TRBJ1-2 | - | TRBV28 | TGTGCCAGCAGACCCCCGAGACAGGGCTATGGCTACACCTTC | CASRPPRQGYGYTF
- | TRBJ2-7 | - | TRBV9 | TGTGCCAGCAGCGTAGGCGCTAGAGGATCCGAGCAGTACTTC | CASSVGARGSEQYF
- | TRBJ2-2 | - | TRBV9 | TGTGCCAGCAGCGTAGGTCGACAGTACACCGGGGAGCTGTTTTTT | CASSVGRQYTGELFF
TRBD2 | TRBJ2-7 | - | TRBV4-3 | TGCGCCAGCAGCCAAGAGGCGGCTAGCGGCTACGAGCAGTACTTC | CASSQEAASGYEQYF
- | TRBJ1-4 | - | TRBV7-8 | TGTGCCAGCAGCTTAGCCCACCCACAGGGTAGTTGGGAAAAACTGTTTTTT | CASSLAHPQGSWEKLFF
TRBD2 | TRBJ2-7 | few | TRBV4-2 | TGTGCCAGCAGCCAATCCGCGGCGACTAGCCTGGCAATCTACGAGCAGTACTTC | CASSQSAATSLAIYEQYF